This TCR beta chain was sequenced in a study of T cells after yellow fever vaccination. Germline assignment: CDR1 DFQATT and CDR2 SNEGSKA (reference sequence). V trimming: 3 bases; J trimming: 5 bases; junction bases outside the gene matches: 8. The CDR3 contains 15 residues. This clonotype has a handful of counts. TCRdb reprocessed the 5' RACE reads with MiXCR, giving one entry per CDR3 protein. This table has hundreds of thousands of distinct CDR3 sequences, over 9% appearing once. The sequencing here drew on PBMCs, taken on the day of the yellow fever booster vaccination. The chain carries TRBV20-1 and TRBJ2-5; 11 nucleotides line up with TRBD1. This TCR came from a man aged 25 to 45 who received the YFV17D yellow fever vaccine. The CDR3 sequence: CSASRTGGFRETQYF. Here the CDR3 DNA reads TGCAGTGCTAGTAGGACAGGGGGCTTCCGGGAGACCCAGTACTTC.